The clone carrying this TCR beta chain was seen a few times. No antigen is known for it. The record originates from a study of T cells after yellow fever vaccination. Notes on the study in general: Most primary-vaccination clones recurred post-booster (nearly 98% CD4, around 90% CD8).

Germline CDR1 is SEHNR and CDR2 is FQNEAQ (reference sequence). This CDR3 is built from 15 residues. Trimming at V came to 6 bases and at J to 5 bases, leaving 10 bases not matched to a gene. Template switching with 5'RACE generated the TCR cDNA and added a universal primer site and UMIs. Each CDR3 protein gets one entry after TCRdb re-called the 5' RACE reads with MiXCR. The data show roughly 190,000 distinct CDR3 sequences, with around 10% seen just once and 36% held by the top ten. The specimen comprised CD8+ T cells sorted from PBMCs, sampled 15 days after the yellow fever booster vaccination. The gene calls are TRBV7-9 and TRBJ1-5; 7 bases are shared with TRBD1. The sequence derives from a man aged 18 to 29 who received the YFV17D yellow fever vaccine. The CDR3 loop is CASSTDRVPDQPQHF. CDR3 nucleotides: TGTGCCAGCAGTACAGACAGGGTCCCGGATCAGCCCCAGCATTTT.